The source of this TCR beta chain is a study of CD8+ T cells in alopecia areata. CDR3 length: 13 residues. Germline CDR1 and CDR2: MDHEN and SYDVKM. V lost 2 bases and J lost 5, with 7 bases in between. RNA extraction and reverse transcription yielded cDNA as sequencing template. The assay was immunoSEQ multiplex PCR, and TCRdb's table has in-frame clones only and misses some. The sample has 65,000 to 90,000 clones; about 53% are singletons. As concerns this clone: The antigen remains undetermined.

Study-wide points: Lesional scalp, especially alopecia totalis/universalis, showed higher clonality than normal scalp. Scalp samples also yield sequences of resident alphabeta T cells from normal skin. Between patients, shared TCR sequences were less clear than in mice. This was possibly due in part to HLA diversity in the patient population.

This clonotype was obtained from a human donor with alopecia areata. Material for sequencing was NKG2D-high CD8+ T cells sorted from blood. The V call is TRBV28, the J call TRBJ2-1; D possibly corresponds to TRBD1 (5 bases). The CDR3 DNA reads TGTGCCAGCAGTTTAAGGGGCCACAATGAGCAGTTCTTC. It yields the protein CASSLRGHNEQFF.